Below, 5 T cell receptor beta chains from the same sample are listed, as sequenced in a study of radiotherapy plus CTLA-4 blockade in lung cancer. Generated by immunoSEQ multiplex PCR, the TCRdb table keeps only in-frame clones and is missing some. The sample includes 80,000 to 95,000 clones, about four fifths of them seen just once. Sequencing used peripheral blood, obtained from a patient treated with radiotherapy plus ipilimumab. Receptor source: a human donor with non-small cell lung cancer that progressed on radiotherapy plus ipilimumab.

The rearrangement joins TRBV28 to TRBJ2-4; D is ambiguous. Between the trimmed V and J ends, which lost 7 bases and 8 bases, there was a span of 18 bases. The CDR3 is 14 residues long. Germline V gene sequence: CDR1 MDHEN, CDR2 SYDVKM. The DNA for the CDR3 is TGTGCCAGCACGACCTCCCCAGCTCTGGACATTCAGTACTTC. This gives the protein CASTTSPALDIQYF. Full variable domain (outside the CDR3, taken from reference TRBV28 and TRBJ2-4): DVKVTQSSRYLVKRTGEKVFLECVQDMDHENMFWYRQDPGLGLRLIYFSYDVKMKEKGDIPEGYSVSREKKERFSLILESASTNQTSMYLCASTTSPALDIQYFGAGTRLSVL.

The chain has TRBV19 and TRBJ2-7; TRBD2 aligns across 8 bases. Per the germline V gene, CDR1 is LNHDA and CDR2 is SQIVND (reference sequence). The CDR3 length is 15 residues. V lost 5 bases to trimming and J lost 5 bases; unmatched junction nucleotides: 11. The CDR3 here is CASSPLTGGPDEQYF. DNA of the CDR3: TGTGCCAGTAGTCCCCTAACGGGAGGGCCGGACGAGCAGTACTTC. Supplemented by reference TRBV19 and TRBJ2-7, the full variable domain reads DGGITQSPKYLFRKEGQNVTLSCEQNLNHDAMYWYRQDPGQGLRLIYYSQIVNDFQKGDIAEGYSVSREKKESFPLTVTSAQKNPTAFYLCASSPLTGGPDEQYFGPGTRLTVT.

The chain combines TRBV19 with TRBJ1-5, with D maybe TRBD1 (6 bases). CDR1 LNHDA and CDR2 SQIVND come from the germline V gene (reference sequence). The CDR3 runs to 15 residues. V was shortened by 2 bases and J by 5 bases, with 13 bases between the two germline ends. The CDR3 loop is CASSISGAGDQPQHF. The CDR3 DNA sequence: TGTGCCAGTAGTATATCTGGGGCAGGGGATCAGCCCCAGCATTTT.

The CDR3 DNA is TGCAGCGTTAGCACTAGCGGCAATGAGCAGTTCTTC. This gives the protein CSVSTSGNEQFF. The V and J genes are TRBV29-1 and TRBJ2-1; 8 bases map to TRBD2. Germline V gives CDR1 SQVTM, CDR2 ANQGSEA. J lost 6 bases, V lost 5 bases, and 3 bases had no gene match. The CDR3 spans 12 residues.

This clone appeared a few times. The J gene is TRBJ1-2, the V gene TRBV21-1; the tabulated D call, TRBD1, remains unverified against the DNA. TRBV21-1 corresponds to a pseudogene. The CDR3 runs to 14 residues. CDR3 sequence (DNA): TGTGCCAGCAGCATACCACAGCACAGCTATGGCTACACCTTC. Residues: CASSIPQHSYGYTF.